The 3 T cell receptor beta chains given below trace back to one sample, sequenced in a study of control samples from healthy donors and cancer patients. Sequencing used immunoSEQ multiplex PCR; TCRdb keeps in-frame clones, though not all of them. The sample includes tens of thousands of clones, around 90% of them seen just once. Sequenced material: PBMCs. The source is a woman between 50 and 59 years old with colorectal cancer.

The CDR3 loop reads CASSTGPGNTIYF. The CDR3 bases are TGTGCCAGCAGCACCGGACCGGGAAACACCATATATTTT. The chain carries TRBV11-3 and TRBJ1-3; no reliable D call. Germline V gene lookup returns CDR1 SGHNT and CDR2 YENEEA. The CDR3 totals 13 residues. Trimming cost V 5 bases and J 4 bases, with 9 bases left between them.

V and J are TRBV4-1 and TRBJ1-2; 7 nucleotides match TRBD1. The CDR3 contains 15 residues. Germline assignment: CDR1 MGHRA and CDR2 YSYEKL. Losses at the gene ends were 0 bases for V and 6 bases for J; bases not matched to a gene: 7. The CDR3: CASSQDYRGENGYTF. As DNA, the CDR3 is TGCGCCAGCAGCCAAGATTACAGGGGAGAGAATGGCTACACCTTC.

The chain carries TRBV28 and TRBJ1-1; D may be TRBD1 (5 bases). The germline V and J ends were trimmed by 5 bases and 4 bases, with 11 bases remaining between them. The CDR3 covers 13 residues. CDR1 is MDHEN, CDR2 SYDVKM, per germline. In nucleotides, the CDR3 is TGTGCCAGCAGTGCCAGTGGGGGCACTGAAGCTTTCTTT. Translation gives CASSASGGTEAFF.